This T cell receptor (beta chain) was recovered during a study of response to subunit inactivated influenza vaccine (dated by TCRdb to 2016 to 2019). About the study as a whole: To follow how T cells responded to a trivalent subunit inactivated influenza vaccine, the researchers relied on deep quantitative profiling of the T cell receptor repertoire.

In the germline V gene, CDR1 corresponds to MDHEN and CDR2 to SYDVKM. Relative to germline, V is missing 7 bases and J is missing 3 bases, with 7 bases of the junction outside any gene match. The CDR3 runs 14 residues from the cysteine to the phenylalanine. Only the CDR3 DNA stays, 42 bases, in frame from base 1. This clonotype was counted ten times or more. Its recognized antigen is unknown. Nothing much larger sits one base from this clone, and base qualities are not available. The library was built by means of RT-PCR. Sequencing was performed on an Illumina HiSeq 2500. TCRdb trimmed public reads at Q25 via fastp, called clones via MiXCR and kept in-frame beta chains. Merged by CDR3 protein, the rows form single entries marked with the most common genes and DNA. The sample contains a few hundred thousand distinct CDR3 sequences, around 15% of them found a single time. Approximately 12% of the sample belongs to the ten largest clones.

Broader findings and caveats from the paper: According to the authors, only a limited number of new T cells may be recruited by each seasonal influenza vaccination.

The sequence is built from TRBV28 and TRBJ2-7; a stretch of 9 junction bases matches TRBD1. The material was PBMCs from blood, obtained 11 to 12 days after vaccination. This sequence was found in a man aged 50 or older who received an inactivated influenza vaccine. Donor details come from another sample of the same person, matched by shared clones. The encoded CDR3 is CASKPTGQGYEQYF. The nucleotide sequence is given as TGTGCCAGCAAGCCTACGGGACAGGGCTACGAGCAGTACTTC. When the CDR3 is completed using the reference TRBV28 and TRBJ2-7 genes on either side, the full variable domain is DVKVTQSSRYLVKRTGEKVFLECVQDMDHENMFWYRQDPGLGLRLIYFSYDVKMKEKGDIPEGYSVSREKKERFSLILESASTNQTSMYLCASKPTGQGYEQYFGPGTRLTVT.